The sequence of this TCR beta chain was determined in a study of blood T cell repertoires in COVID-19. Some clones are missing from TCRdb's copy, which holds only in-frame ones; the method was immunoSEQ multiplex PCR. The sample consists of over 200,000 clones, 75% to 90% of them appearing once. The CDR3 sequence is 14 residues long. Germline CDR1 reads MNHEY; CDR2 reads SMNVEV (reference sequence). J was trimmed by 4 bases and V by 2 bases; bases with no gene match: 4. The receptor was isolated from a human donor in a cohort sampled during active COVID-19. The rearrangement uses TRBV27 and TRBJ2-7, with 8 bases matching TRBD2. The sequenced material came from peripheral blood. For the CDR3, the DNA is TGTGCCAGCAGTTTAGTAGCGGGAACGTACGAGCAGTACTTC. Residues: CASSLVAGTYEQYF.